Described below is a single T cell receptor (beta chain) sequence and its context. Assay used: immunoSEQ multiplex PCR; TCRdb lists only in-frame clones, some missing. The sample yields tens of thousands of clones, about nine tenths seen once. This entry comes from a study of blood T cell repertoires in COVID-19. Across the whole study: There were acute and convalescent COVID-19 samples, and they came from the United States, Italy and Spain. T cells, B-cell-depleted T cells, or PBMCs provided the cDNA or gDNA that served as material.

The source is a woman aged 40 to 55 with active COVID-19. The specimen sequenced was peripheral blood.

The CDR3 sequence is CASSSGGGTRDEQYF. Here the CDR3 DNA reads TGTGCCAGCAGCTCCGGGGGGGGGACAAGGGACGAGCAGTACTTC. The chain has TRBV7-2 and TRBJ2-7; TRBD2 aligns across 8 bases. J lost 5 bases, V lost 4 bases, and 10 bases had no gene match. This CDR3 spans 15 amino acids. In germline, CDR1 is SGHTA, CDR2 FQGNSA.